The 10 T cell receptor beta chains below were found in one sample sequenced in a study of cytomegalovirus exposure and HLA in healthy donors. This PCR relied on a set of 60 Vbeta primers and 13 Jbeta primers. The data were produced by immunoSEQ multiplex PCR, yet TCRdb's version contains in-frame clones alone and is incomplete. The repertoire holds 200,000 to 300,000 clones, with almost 85% as singletons. The sample comprised PBMCs. These receptors were obtained from a woman between 40 and 50 years old in good health and CMV-seropositive.

The CDR3 sequence is CASSFGQNTEAFF. Here the CDR3 DNA reads TGTGCCAGCAGCTTTGGGCAGAACACTGAAGCTTTCTTT. The chain carries TRBV4-2 and TRBJ1-1, with D hard to call. Germline assignment: CDR1 LGHNA and CDR2 YNFKEQ. CDR3 length equals 13 residues. V was trimmed by 5 bases and J by 1 base, leaving 8 bases between them.

This clone was seen a few times. The chain carries TRBV9 and TRBJ1-3; D may be TRBD1 (5 bases). Looked up from germline, CDR1 is SGDLS and CDR2 is YYNGEE. Trimming shortened V by 1 base and J by 0 bases, and 17 bases separated the two germline ends. The CDR3 contains 18 residues. This CDR3 is CASSVSPLMGGSGNTIYF. The CDR3 bases are TGTGCCAGCAGCGTAAGTCCTCTGATGGGGGGCTCTGGAAACACCATATATTTT.

V is TRBV5-4 and J is TRBJ2-7; no definite D call. The V end lost 0 bases, the J end lost 4 bases, and 8 bases lay between the germline ends. Germline CDR1 reads SGHNT; CDR2 reads YYREEE (reference sequence). The CDR3 length is 13 residues. CDR3 amino acids: CASSLANGYEQYF. The CDR3 DNA sequence: TGTGCCAGCAGCTTGGCCAACGGGTACGAGCAGTACTTC.

V gene TRBV9 combines with J gene TRBJ1-4; no reliable D call. Germline CDR1 reads SGDLS; CDR2 reads YYNGEE. The CDR3 is made up of 15 amino acids. Trimming took off 3 bases at V and 4 bases at J, with 13 bases between the two ends. The CDR3 here is CASSGKDGGNEKLFF. The CDR3 DNA is TGTGCCAGCAGCGGCAAGGACGGAGGTAATGAAAAACTGTTTTTT.

The chain links TRBV2 to TRBJ2-3; 14 bases agree with TRBD2. J was trimmed by 3 bases and V by 1 base; bases with no gene match: 0. Germline V CDR1 and CDR2: SNHLY, FYNNEI. The CDR3 runs 16 residues. The CDR3 here is CASSEGLAGGTDTQYF. For the CDR3, the DNA is TGTGCCAGCAGTGAAGGACTAGCGGGGGGGACAGATACGCAGTATTTT.

The chain employs TRBV4-3 and TRBJ2-3, with 7 bases aligning to TRBD1. Germline CDR1 reads LGHNA; CDR2 reads YSLEER. V lost 1 base, J lost 4 bases, and 2 bases stayed unmatched. The CDR3 contains 14 residues. The CDR3: CASSQGQGSDTQYF. The CDR3 DNA reads as TGCGCCAGCAGCCAAGGACAGGGCTCAGATACGCAGTATTTT.

The V and J genes are TRBV7-2 and TRBJ1-2, with TRBD1 identical over 7 bases. Germline CDR1 reads SGHTA; CDR2 reads FQGNSA. The CDR3 has 14 residues. The ends lost 4 bases at V and 4 bases at J; junction bases unmatched: 6. CDR3 bases: TGTGCCAGCAGCTCCCGGGACAGCTTCTATGGCTACACCTTC. This gives the protein CASSSRDSFYGYTF.

The chain is built from TRBV7-9 and TRBJ2-7, with 11 bases fitting TRBD2. Germline CDR1 and CDR2: SEHNR and FQNEAQ (reference sequence). The V segment lost 5 bases and the J segment 1 base; nucleotides outside the gene matches: 4. The CDR3 has 15 amino acids. The CDR3 region has the DNA TGTGCCAGCAGCCCAAGGACTAGCGGGTCCTACGAGCAGTACTTC. Translation gives CASSPRTSGSYEQYF.

V usage is TRBV27 and J usage is TRBJ2-3; TRBD1 is a possible D gene (5 bases). Per the germline V gene, CDR1 is MNHEY and CDR2 is SMNVEV (reference sequence). Trimming took 4 bases from V and 3 from J, leaving 14 bases between them. The CDR3 has 15 amino acids. The CDR3 is CASSSPSAGTDTQYF. The CDR3 DNA sequence: TGTGCCAGCAGTTCCCCTTCGGCAGGGACAGATACGCAGTATTTT.

The rearrangement uses TRBV19 and TRBJ2-2, with TRBD2 as a possible D gene (6 bases). Germline-derived CDR1 and CDR2 are LNHDA and SQIVND (reference sequence). The CDR3 runs to 16 residues. Between the trimmed V and J ends, which lost 6 bases and 1 base, there was a span of 15 bases. The chain's CDR3 is CASRLGGGLNTGELFF. CDR3 bases: TGTGCCAGTAGATTGGGGGGAGGATTGAACACCGGGGAGCTGTTTTTT. The full variable domain, with the rest looked up from reference TRBV19 and TRBJ2-2, is DGGITQSPKYLFRKEGQNVTLSCEQNLNHDAMYWYRQDPGQGLRLIYYSQIVNDFQKGDIAEGYSVSREKKESFPLTVTSAQKNPTAFYLCASRLGGGLNTGELFFGEGSRLTVL.